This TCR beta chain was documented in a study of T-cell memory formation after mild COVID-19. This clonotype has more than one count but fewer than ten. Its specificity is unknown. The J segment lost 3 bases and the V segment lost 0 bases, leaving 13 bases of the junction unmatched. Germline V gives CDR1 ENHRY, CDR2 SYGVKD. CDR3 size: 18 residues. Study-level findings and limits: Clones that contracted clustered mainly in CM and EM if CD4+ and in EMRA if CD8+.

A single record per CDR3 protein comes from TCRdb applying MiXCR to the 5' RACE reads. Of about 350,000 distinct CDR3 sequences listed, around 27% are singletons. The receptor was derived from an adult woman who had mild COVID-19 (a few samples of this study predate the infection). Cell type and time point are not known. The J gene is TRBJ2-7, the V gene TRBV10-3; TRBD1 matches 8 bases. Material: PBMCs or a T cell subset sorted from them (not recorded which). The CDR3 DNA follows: TGTGCCATCAGTGAGTCTGGTAGGGGGCAGGGGGCGGTCTACGAGCAGTACTTC. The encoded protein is CAISESGRGQGAVYEQYF.